Below, 13 T cell receptor beta chains from the same sample are listed, as sequenced in a study of identical twins. TCRdb used MiXCR to reprocess the 5' RACE reads, holding one entry per CDR3 protein. There are hundreds of thousands of distinct CDR3 sequences in the sample; roughly 6% occur only once, and 1.5% to 2% lies in the top ten. The sequencing input was naive T cells sorted from blood. These receptors were collected from a man younger than 35 in good health.

This clonotype was counted at least ten times. This chain links TRBV7-6 with TRBJ2-1, with 10 bases identical to TRBD2. Germline loops: CDR1 SGHVS, CDR2 FNYEAQ. V was pared by 4 bases and J by 2 bases, with 2 bases of the junction left unmatched. CDR3 length: 15 residues. This CDR3 is CASSSLAGAYNEQFF. Written as DNA, the CDR3 is TGTGCCAGCAGCTCCCTAGCGGGAGCCTACAATGAGCAGTTCTTC.

This clonotype appeared a few times. The DNA for the CDR3 is TGTGCCAGCAGTGAGGCCTCCGGGACAGGGGCGCTCGGGCAGTACGTC. Translation: CASSEASGTGALGQYV. The chain couples TRBV6-1 to TRBJ2-7; 10 bases are shared with TRBD1. With V trimmed by 3 bases and J by 9 bases, 14 bases remained unmatched. The CDR3 is 16 amino acids. Germline loops: CDR1 MNHNS, CDR2 SASEGT.

The chain joins TRBV11-1 to TRBJ1-2; TRBD1 is a possible D gene (6 bases). Trimming removed 5 bases at V and 5 bases at J, with 30 bases between. This CDR3 comprises 19 residues. From germline, CDR1 is SGHAT and CDR2 FQDESV (reference sequence). CDR3 sequence reads: CASSPPGWESNPQGYGYTF. Written as DNA, the CDR3 is TGTGCCAGCAGCCCGCCGGGATGGGAGTCTAATCCTCAGGGGTATGGCTACACCTTC. The full variable domain, rest sourced from reference TRBV11-1 and TRBJ1-2, is EAEVAQSPRYKITEKSQAVAFWCDPISGHATLYWYRQILGQGPELLVQFQDESVVDDSQLPKDRFSAERLKGVDSTLKIQPAELGDSAMYLCASSPPGWESNPQGYGYTFGSGTRLTVV.

The chain has TRBV30 and TRBJ2-7; 7 bases align to TRBD2. Germline V gene data show CDR1 as GTSNPN and CDR2 as SVGIG (reference sequence). Trimming at V came to 2 bases and at J to 0 bases, leaving 7 bases not matched to a gene. The CDR3 contains 15 residues. The CDR3 loop is CAWSRGAGVSYEQYF. Here the CDR3 DNA reads TGTGCCTGGAGTCGTGGGGCGGGAGTCTCCTACGAGCAGTACTTC.

This clonotype was seen repeatedly, ten times or more. The chain combines TRBV9 with TRBJ2-1, with D unresolved. Germline lookup yields CDR1 SGDLS and CDR2 YYNGEE. Trimming removed 0 bases from V and 5 bases from J, with 0 bases in between. The CDR3 length is 11 residues. CDR3 nucleotides: TGTGCCAGCAGCGTAGACAATGAGCAGTTCTTC. Translation: CASSVDNEQFF.

This clonotype was recorded at least ten times. The chain is built from TRBV27 and TRBJ1-1; 7 nucleotides align to TRBD1. Losses at the gene ends were 6 bases for V and 1 base for J; bases not matched to a gene: 5. The CDR3 is made up of 14 amino acids. CDR1 and CDR2 (germline): MNHEY, SMNVEV (reference sequence). CDR3: CASSPWTGNTEAFF. The CDR3 region has the DNA TGTGCCAGCAGCCCCTGGACAGGGAACACTGAAGCTTTCTTT.

The chain couples TRBV29-1 to TRBJ2-1; 8 bases fit TRBD1. Germline V gives CDR1 SQVTM, CDR2 ANQGSEA. CDR3 length equals 13 residues. Trimming removed 6 bases from V and 10 bases from J; junction bases left unmatched: 11. The CDR3 loop is CSVNGQGIGEQFF. The CDR3 nucleotides read TGCAGCGTGAATGGACAGGGAATTGGGGAGCAGTTCTTC.

This clonotype was seen repeatedly, ten times or more. The chain recombines TRBV20-1 with TRBJ2-1; D is undetermined. V was cut by 5 bases and J by 4 bases, with 9 bases left in between. CDR3 length: 12 amino acids. Germline CDR1 is DFQATT and CDR2 is SNEGSKA (reference sequence). CDR3 loop: CSAPDEYNEQFF. In nucleotides, the CDR3 is TGCAGTGCTCCGGACGAGTACAATGAGCAGTTCTTC.

The rearrangement uses TRBV7-6 and TRBJ2-3, with 7 bases that match TRBD1. The CDR3 sequence is 15 residues long. Unmatched junction bases numbered 6, after V lost 6 bases and J lost 0 bases. Germline CDR1 SGHVS, CDR2 FNYEAQ. The DNA for the CDR3 is TGTGCCAGCAGACACCGACAGGGTAGCACAGATACGCAGTATTTT. It specifies CASRHRQGSTDTQYF.

This chain uses TRBV19 with TRBJ2-3, with no clear D. The CDR3 loop spans 15 amino acids. The V end lost 5 bases, the J end lost 5 bases, and 17 bases lay between the germline ends. CDR1 is LNHDA, CDR2 SQIVND, per germline (reference sequence). CDR3 protein: CASSHEAAARDTQYF. CDR3 coding DNA: TGTGCCAGTAGTCACGAGGCCGCGGCTAGAGATACGCAGTATTTT.

With regard to this clonotype: One base away lies a much larger clone, so this may be a sequencing read error. The conserved phenylalanine or tryptophan is not found at the CDR3 terminus, so this likely reflects a read error. V usage is TRBV7-6 and J usage is TRBJ1-1; tentatively, D is TRBD1 (6 bases). CDR1 and CDR2 (germline): SGHVS, FNYEAQ. CDR3 length: 15 residues. Trimming cost V 5 bases and J 1 base, with 14 bases left between them. The CDR3 sequence is CASSLGGSGNTEAFC. The CDR3 DNA reads TGTGCCAGCAGCCTAGGGGGGTCCGGGAACACTGAAGCTTTCTGT.

This chain joins TRBV6-1 and TRBJ1-6, with a tentative D call TRBD1 (6 bases). Germline loops: CDR1 MNHNS, CDR2 SASEGT. Trimming took off 6 bases at V and 13 bases at J, with 16 bases between the two ends. The CDR3 has 13 residues. CDR3 region: CASSRDIQGPLHF. The CDR3, as DNA: TGTGCCAGCAGCCGGGACATTCAAGGGCCCCTCCACTTT.

This clonotype has just a few counts. The chain recombines TRBV2 with TRBJ1-6; possible D gene TRBD1, 5 bases. Trimming took 1 base from V and 8 from J, leaving 12 bases between them. CDR1 is SNHLY, CDR2 FYNNEI, per germline. The CDR3 has 15 residues. Here the CDR3 DNA reads TGTGCCAGCAGTGAAGGAGATGGGGGGTATTCACCCCTCCACTTT. It is translated as CASSEGDGGYSPLHF. The full variable domain, its missing parts supplied by reference TRBV2 and TRBJ1-6, is EPEVTQTPSHQVTQMGQEVILRCVPISNHLYFYWYRQILGQKVEFLVSFYNNEISEKSEIFDDQFSVERPDGSNFTLKIRSTKLEDSAMYFCASSEGDGGYSPLHFGNGTRLTVT.